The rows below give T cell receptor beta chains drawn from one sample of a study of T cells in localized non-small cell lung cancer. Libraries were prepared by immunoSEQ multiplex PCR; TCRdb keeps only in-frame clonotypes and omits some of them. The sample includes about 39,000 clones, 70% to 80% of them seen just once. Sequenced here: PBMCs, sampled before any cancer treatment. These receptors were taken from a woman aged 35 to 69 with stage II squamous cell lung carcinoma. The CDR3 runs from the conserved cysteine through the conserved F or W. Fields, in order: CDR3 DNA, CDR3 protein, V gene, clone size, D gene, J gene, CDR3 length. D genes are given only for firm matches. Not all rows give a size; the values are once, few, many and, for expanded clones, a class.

TGTGCCAGCAGCTTTGCGCCCCAAGAGACCCAGTACTTC | CASSFAPQETQYF | TRBV11-3 | - | - | TRBJ2-5 | 13
TGTGCCAGCAGCGCCGGTATAGGTTCCTACGAGCAGTACTTC | CASSAGIGSYEQYF | TRBV9 | - | - | TRBJ2-7 | 14
TGTGCCAGCCTTGAGGGGAGCGGATACACAGATACGCAGTATTTT | CASLEGSGYTDTQYF | TRBV6-1 | - | - | TRBJ2-3 | 15
TGTGCCAGCAAGGTAACGGCGAGCACAGATACGCAGTATTTT | CASKVTASTDTQYF | TRBV6-6 | - | - | TRBJ2-3 | 14
TGTGCCAGCAGCTTAGGACGGGGGGGACAAGAGACCCAGTACTTC | CASSLGRGGQETQYF | TRBV11-2 | once | TRBD2 | TRBJ2-5 | 15
TGCGCCAGCCGCCCGGGAGGCGGGGCCTACAATGAGCAGTTCTTC | CASRPGGGAYNEQFF | TRBV5-1 | - | TRBD2 | TRBJ2-1 | 15
TGTGCCAGTAGTCCACTCTCGACAGAGAACACTGAAGCTTTCTTT | CASSPLSTENTEAFF | TRBV19 | - | - | TRBJ1-1 | 15
TGTGCCATCTCTGGGGAAGCAAGCAATCAGCCCCAGCATTTT | CAISGEASNQPQHF | TRBV10-3 | few | - | TRBJ1-5 | 14
TGTGCCAGCAGCTTGGGACTAGCGGGAGAGACCCAGTACTTC | CASSLGLAGETQYF | TRBV5-4 | - | TRBD2 | TRBJ2-5 | 14
TGTGCCAGCAGTTTCGGATTCACTAGCGGGGGGAGAACAGATACGCAGTATTTT | CASSFGFTSGGRTDTQYF | TRBV28 | - | TRBD2 | TRBJ2-3 | 18
TGTGCCAGCAGCCCGGGCCCCACCACCGGGGAGCTGTTTTTT | CASSPGPTTGELFF | TRBV27 | - | - | TRBJ2-2 | 14